The 26 T cell receptor beta chains listed next were all sequenced from one sample in a study of beta chain features in type 1 diabetes. Study outcomes and limitations: Type 1 diabetes patients showed a moderate but significant shortening of TCRB CDR3s in all four CD4+ subsets.

No antigen has been identified for these receptors. Expressed TCRB transcripts were sequenced, since all the RNA that had been isolated was reverse transcribed. Sequencing used immunoSEQ multiplex PCR; TCRdb keeps in-frame clones, though not all of them. The sample records about 240,000 clones, approximately 15% being singletons. Sequencing was done on a sample of naive CD4+ T cells from blood. The origin of the receptors is a man in his thirties or forties with type 1 diabetes.

Here the CDR3 DNA reads TGTGCCATCACTCCGGGACAGGGGGACTCCTACGAGCAGTACTTC. Encoded protein: CAITPGQGDSYEQYF. The chain carries TRBV10-3 and TRBJ2-7, with 11 bases matching TRBD1. V dropped 7 bases and J dropped 0; count of bases not matched to a gene: 5. The CDR3 extends over 15 amino acids. Per germline, CDR1 ENHRY and CDR2 SYGVKD.

This clone was seen only a few times. The chain has TRBV11-2 and TRBJ2-7, with D possibly TRBD2 on 6 matching bases. Germline CDR1 SGHAT, CDR2 FQNNGV. The V end lost 1 base, the J end lost 3 bases, and 19 bases lay between the germline ends. The CDR3 loop spans 17 amino acids. Here the CDR3 reads CASSLVAHASGDYEQYF. CDR3 in DNA: TGTGCCAGCAGCTTAGTGGCCCACGCGTCGGGAGACTACGAGCAGTACTTC.

The chain recombines TRBV7-2 with TRBJ1-1; maybe TRBD1 (5 bases). The germline V gene has CDR1 SGHTA and CDR2 FQGNSA. Between the trimmed V and J ends, which lost 5 bases and 5 bases, there was a span of 18 bases. The CDR3 loop spans 15 amino acids. The CDR3 here is CASSLDRGGMTEAFF. The DNA for the CDR3 is TGTGCCAGCAGCCTAGATCGGGGCGGGATGACTGAAGCTTTCTTT.

The chain joins TRBV7-2 to TRBJ1-5, with 7 bases fitting TRBD1. The length of the CDR3 is 15 residues. V was clipped by 3 bases and J by 1 base; unmatched bases: 3. Germline-derived CDR1 and CDR2 are SGHTA and FQGNSA. CDR3 bases: TGTGCCAGCAGCTTCACGACAGGGAGCAATCAGCCCCAGCATTTT. It translates to CASSFTTGSNQPQHF.

The rearrangement joins TRBV5-1 to TRBJ2-2; TRBD2 matches 7 bases. In germline, CDR1 is SGHRS, CDR2 YFSETQ. This CDR3 region has 12 residues. J gave up 6 bases and V 7 bases, and 3 bases lay outside the gene matches. CDR3 residues: CASGAGAGELFF. For the CDR3, the DNA is TGCGCCAGCGGGGCGGGAGCCGGGGAGCTGTTTTTT.

This clone was picked up a small number of times. The chain recombines TRBV19 with TRBJ1-5, with a tentative D call TRBD1 (5 bases). Germline CDR1 LNHDA, CDR2 SQIVND (reference sequence). There are 16 residues in the CDR3. The ends were cut back, 3 bases at V and 3 bases at J, with 15 bases in the middle. CDR3 DNA sequence: TGTGCCAGTAGTATGGGGCAGGGTTATTTCAATCAGCCCCAGCATTTT. This gives the protein CASSMGQGYFNQPQHF. The full variable domain, in which reference TRBV19 and TRBJ1-5 provide the parts outside the CDR3, is DGGITQSPKYLFRKEGQNVTLSCEQNLNHDAMYWYRQDPGQGLRLIYYSQIVNDFQKGDIAEGYSVSREKKESFPLTVTSAQKNPTAFYLCASSMGQGYFNQPQHFGDGTRLSIL.

The chain uses TRBV7-2 and TRBJ2-5, with 8 bases aligning to TRBD2. The trim removed 4 bases at V and 1 base at J, leaving 5 bases unmatched. The CDR3 is 15 residues long. Germline loops: CDR1 SGHTA, CDR2 FQGNSA. The CDR3 reads CASSSSGGPQETQYF. The CDR3 nucleotides are TGTGCCAGCAGCTCGAGCGGGGGACCCCAAGAGACCCAGTACTTC.

J is TRBJ2-5 and V is TRBV5-1; 7 positions match TRBD1. The germline gives CDR1 SGHRS, CDR2 YFSETQ. V lost 4 bases, J lost 5 bases, and 11 bases stayed unmatched. The CDR3 loop spans 15 amino acids. CDR3 region: CASSHGQDRGETQYF. The DNA of the CDR3 is TGCGCCAGCAGCCATGGACAGGACCGAGGGGAGACCCAGTACTTC.

The J gene is TRBJ2-3, the V gene TRBV6-1; 11 nucleotides line up with TRBD2. Trimming cost V 3 bases and J 4 bases; bases outside gene matches: 6. From germline, CDR1 is MNHNS and CDR2 SASEGT. The CDR3 contains 16 residues. CDR3 loop: CASSEVLAGGSDTQYF. The CDR3 coding sequence is TGTGCCAGCAGTGAGGTTCTAGCGGGAGGATCAGATACGCAGTATTTT.

This clone was counted a few times. V usage is TRBV21-1 and J usage is TRBJ1-5; the table's D call of TRBD1 was not tested on the DNA. TRBV21-1 is a recognized pseudogene. The CDR3 loop spans 16 amino acids. In DNA, the CDR3 is TGTGCCAGCAGCACCCCAGACAGTGACAGCAATCAGCCCCAGCATTTT. Amino acids: CASSTPDSDSNQPQHF.

This clone was detected a few times. The chain carries TRBV5-1 and TRBJ2-2, with 12 bases fitting TRBD2. Germline values: CDR1 SGHRS, CDR2 YFSETQ. The CDR3 extends over 15 amino acids. Losses at the gene ends were 4 bases for V and 7 bases for J; bases not matched to a gene: 5. The CDR3 bases are TGCGCCAGCAGCGACGGACTAGCGGGAATCGGGGAGCTGTTTTTT. Its translation is CASSDGLAGIGELFF.

The CDR3 DNA is TGTGCCAGCAGCTTGGTTTCGAATGAGCAGTTCTTC. It codes for CASSLVSNEQFF. The chain links TRBV5-6 to TRBJ2-1; D not certain. CDR3 size: 12 residues. The V and J ends lost 0 bases and 7 bases respectively, with 5 bases between them. Germline V gene lookup returns CDR1 SGHDT and CDR2 YYEEEE. The whole variable domain, remainder taken from reference TRBV5-6 and TRBJ2-1, is DAGVTQSPTHLIKTRGQQVTLRCSPKSGHDTVSWYQQALGQGPQFIFQYYEEEERQRGNFPDRFSGHQFPNYSSELNVNALLLGDSALYLCASSLVSNEQFFGPGTRLTVL.

The chain links TRBV25-1 to TRBJ2-1; D might be TRBD1 (6 bases). Trimming removed 8 bases at V and 0 bases at J, with 11 bases between. Per germline, CDR1 MGHDK and CDR2 SYGVNS. The CDR3 spans 14 residues. The CDR3 DNA is TGTGCCAGCGGCGGACAGTCCTCCTACAATGAGCAGTTCTTC. Protein product: CASGGQSSYNEQFF.

The chain couples TRBV7-9 to TRBJ1-1, with D maybe TRBD1 (6 bases). This CDR3 has 15 residues. Trimming shortened V by 2 bases and J by 3 bases, and 13 bases separated the two germline ends. Germline values: CDR1 SEHNR, CDR2 FQNEAQ (reference sequence). The DNA of the CDR3 is TGTGCCAGCAGCTTATATGGGACACCGGACACTGAAGCTTTCTTT. As protein: CASSLYGTPDTEAFF.

The chain uses TRBV6-5 and TRBJ1-5, with no clear D. V was shortened by 2 bases and J by 5 bases, with 7 bases between the two germline ends. Per germline, CDR1 MNHEY and CDR2 SVGAGI. The length of the CDR3 is 13 residues. The CDR3 sequence: CASSYRRDQPQHF. The CDR3 nucleotides read TGTGCCAGCAGTTACCGGAGGGATCAGCCCCAGCATTTT.

This clone was recorded a few times. The V gene is TRBV5-1, the J gene TRBJ1-2; D ambiguous. CDR3 length: 13 residues. V lost 0 bases to trimming and J lost 3 bases, with 6 bases between them. Germline-derived CDR1 and CDR2 are SGHRS and YFSETQ. For the CDR3, the DNA is TGCGCCAGCAGCTTGGTCGGGGACTATGGCTACACCTTC. This translates into CASSLVGDYGYTF.

The table lists this clone with a few counts. CDR3 DNA sequence: TGTGCCAGCAGCCCCTCGAGGACAGGGTTTCAAGAGACCCAGTACTTC. Its protein product is CASSPSRTGFQETQYF. The rearrangement links TRBV11-3 to TRBJ2-5, with 8 bases aligning to TRBD1. The CDR3 runs 16 residues. CDR1 SGHNT and CDR2 YENEEA come from the germline V gene. J gave up 2 bases and V 5 bases, and 10 bases lay outside the gene matches.

On this clone: One end of the junction is discordant with germline, which a read error may explain. The chain uses TRBV7-7 and TRBJ2-1; 9 bases match TRBD2. This CDR3 is built from 16 residues. CDR1 and CDR2 from the germline V gene are SSHAT and FNYEAQ (reference sequence). CDR3 sequence: CASSLVGPSGTHEQFF. In DNA, the CDR3 is TGTGCTAGCAGCTTAGTTGGGCCTAGCGGGACCCATGAGCAGTTCTTC.

The rearrangement joins TRBV20-1 to TRBJ2-7; D gene unclear. V gave up 2 bases and J gave up 10 bases, with 3 bases separating them. This CDR3 is 8 amino acids long. Per germline, CDR1 DFQATT and CDR2 SNEGSKA (reference sequence). The chain's CDR3 is CSARPQYF. In DNA form, the CDR3 reads TGCAGTGCTAGACCTCAGTACTTC.

The table lists this clone with a few counts. This rearrangement joins TRBV18 to TRBJ1-4; a possible D gene is TRBD1 (5 bases). V was shortened by 2 bases and J by 8 bases, with 15 bases between the two germline ends. Germline lookup yields CDR1 KGHSH and CDR2 LQKENI. The CDR3 totals 15 residues. CDR3 region: CASSPYGGEYEKLFF. The CDR3 DNA reads as TGTGCCAGCTCACCATACGGGGGAGAATACGAAAAACTGTTTTTT. Drawing the rest from reference TRBV18 and TRBJ1-4, the complete variable domain is NAGVMQNPRHLVRRRGQEARLRCSPMKGHSHVYWYRQLPEEGLKFMVYLQKENIIDESGMPKERFSAEFPKEGPSILRIQQVVRGDSAAYFCASSPYGGEYEKLFFGSGTQLSVL.

The chain uses TRBV5-1 and TRBJ2-1; a possible D gene is TRBD1 (5 bases). The CDR3 covers 15 residues. V was cut by 0 bases and J by 4 bases, with 11 bases left in between. Germline values: CDR1 SGHRS, CDR2 YFSETQ. CDR3 DNA: TGCGCCAGCAGCTTGGAGGGGTCTCATTACAATGAGCAGTTCTTC. Amino acid sequence: CASSLEGSHYNEQFF.

Only a few counts were recorded for this clone. V and J are TRBV4-1 and TRBJ1-2; D ambiguous. V was pared by 2 bases and J by 1 base, with 14 bases between. The V gene's germline CDR1 is MGHRA and CDR2 YSYEKL. CDR3 length: 16 amino acids. CDR3 bases: TGCGCCAGCAGCCAACCACGGGCGGGCCTTAACTATGGCTACACCTTC. This gives the protein CASSQPRAGLNYGYTF.

This chain uses TRBV7-9 with TRBJ1-4; D unclear. Deletions cut 3 bases from V and 10 bases from J, with 12 bases between. This CDR3 comprises 13 residues. Per the germline V gene, CDR1 is SEHNR and CDR2 is FQNEAQ (reference sequence). The CDR3 is CASSLREGRKLFF. Here the CDR3 DNA reads TGTGCCAGCAGCTTGAGGGAAGGAAGAAAACTGTTTTTT.

This clone was recorded a few times. This chain links TRBV30 with TRBJ2-7; 8 bases fit TRBD1. CDR3 length: 13 amino acids. The J segment lost 2 bases and the V segment lost 0 bases, leaving 0 bases of the junction unmatched. Germline lookup yields CDR1 GTSNPN and CDR2 SVGIG (reference sequence). CDR3 nucleotide sequence: TGTGCCTGGAGTGTACAGGGGGCCTACGAGCAGTACTTC. Translated, it gives CAWSVQGAYEQYF.

The chain carries TRBV11-3 and TRBJ1-2; D remains unclear. V lost 1 base, J lost 8 bases, and 11 bases lay in between. This CDR3 is built from 13 residues. Germline values: CDR1 SGHNT, CDR2 YENEEA. CDR3 nucleotide sequence: TGTGCCAGCAGCTTAGTTGGGCAGAGCGGCTACACCTTC. It is translated as CASSLVGQSGYTF.

This clone was seen a handful of times. The chain uses TRBV4-1 and TRBJ2-5; possible D gene TRBD2, 7 bases. CDR3 length: 16 amino acids. V dropped 0 bases and J dropped 1 base, with 12 bases sitting between them. The germline V gene encodes CDR1 MGHRA and CDR2 YSYEKL. The CDR3 protein is CASSQDGRGTQETQYF. The CDR3 region has the DNA TGCGCCAGCAGCCAAGATGGGAGGGGGACCCAAGAGACCCAGTACTTC.